This T cell receptor (beta chain) emerged from a study of cytomegalovirus exposure and HLA in healthy donors. The study, taken as a whole, reports: CMV antigen specificity of three CMV-associated chains was confirmed in vitro. Rare TCR sequences predominated, though certain public TCRs were found in many donors. It was found in a later analysis that first-cohort TCR clusters tended to co-occur in the 95 to 150 validation repertoires. According to the study, roughly 180 TCR beta chains were cytomegalovirus-associated.

About this clone: Its matching antigen is unknown.

Assay: immunoSEQ multiplex PCR; the TCRdb copy retains only in-frame clones and omits some. The table lists 150,000 or so clones, around 86% of them singletons, with roughly 3% in the top ten. This CDR3 comprises 12 residues. V lost 5 bases, J lost 4 bases, and 8 bases lay in between. Germline assignment: CDR1 MGHDK and CDR2 SYGVNS. This TCR was sampled from a man younger than 35 in good health and CMV-seropositive. V and J are TRBV25-1 and TRBJ2-5; D gene uncertain. Sequencing used PBMCs. CDR3 in amino acids: CASSLERETQYF. DNA of the CDR3: TGTGCCAGCAGTCTTGAGAGAGAGACCCAGTACTTC.